This T cell receptor beta chain was documented in a study of human T cells and chemical hapten exposure. V gave up 0 bases and J gave up 5 bases, with 6 bases separating them. Germline V gene lookup returns CDR1 SGHRS and CDR2 YFSETQ. The CDR3 spans 13 residues. This clonotype was seen a handful of times. As to time point: healthy volunteer bleed at 2 weeks. It was from unfractionated whole blood that total RNA was extracted. Original data processing: TCR counts had a median of approximately 87,000 per sample and spanned roughly 20,000 to 690,600. Using its own MiXCR run on the RACE reads, TCRdb lists one record per CDR3 protein. These V and J calls rely on TCRdb rather than the paper's analysis. The sample shows about 31,000 distinct CDR3 sequences, 7.4% of them seen only once.

The source material was whole blood. The chain combines TRBV5-1 with TRBJ2-1; no definite D call. The receptor's source is a human donor in good health. Some clones in this sample may be carry-over from other donors' samples. The CDR3 here is CASSLVGHNEQFF. CDR3 nucleotide sequence: TGCGCCAGCAGCTTGGTCGGGCACAATGAGCAGTTCTTC.